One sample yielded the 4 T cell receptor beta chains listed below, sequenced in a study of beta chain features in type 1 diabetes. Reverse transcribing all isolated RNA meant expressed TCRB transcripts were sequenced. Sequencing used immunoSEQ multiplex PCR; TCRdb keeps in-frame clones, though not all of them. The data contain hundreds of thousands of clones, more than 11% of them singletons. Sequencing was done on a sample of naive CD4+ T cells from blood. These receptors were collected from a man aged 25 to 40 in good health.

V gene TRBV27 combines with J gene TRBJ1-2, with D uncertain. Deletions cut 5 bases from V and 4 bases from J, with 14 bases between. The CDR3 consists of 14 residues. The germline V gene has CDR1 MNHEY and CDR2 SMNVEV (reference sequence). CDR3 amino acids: CASSPREPTYGYTF. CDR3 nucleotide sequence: TGTGCCAGCAGTCCCCGGGAGCCGACCTATGGCTACACCTTC.

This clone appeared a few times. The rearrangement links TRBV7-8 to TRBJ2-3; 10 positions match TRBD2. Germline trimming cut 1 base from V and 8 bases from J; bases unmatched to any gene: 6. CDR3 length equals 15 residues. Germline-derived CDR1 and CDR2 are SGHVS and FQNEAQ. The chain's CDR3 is CASSLGTSGIVTQYF. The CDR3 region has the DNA TGTGCCAGCAGCTTAGGCACTAGCGGGATTGTTACGCAGTATTTT. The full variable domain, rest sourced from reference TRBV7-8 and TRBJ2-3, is GAGVSQSPRYKVAKRGQDVALRCDPISGHVSLFWYQQALGQGPEFLTYFQNEAQLDKSGLPSDRFFAERPEGSVSTLKIQRTQQEDSAVYLCASSLGTSGIVTQYFGPGTRLTVL.

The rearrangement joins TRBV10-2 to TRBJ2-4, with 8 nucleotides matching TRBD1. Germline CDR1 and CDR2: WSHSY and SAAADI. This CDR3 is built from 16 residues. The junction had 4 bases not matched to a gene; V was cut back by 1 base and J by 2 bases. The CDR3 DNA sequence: TGCGCCAGCAGTGAGTTAACAGGGGGGTCCAAAAACATTCAGTACTTC. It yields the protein CASSELTGGSKNIQYF.

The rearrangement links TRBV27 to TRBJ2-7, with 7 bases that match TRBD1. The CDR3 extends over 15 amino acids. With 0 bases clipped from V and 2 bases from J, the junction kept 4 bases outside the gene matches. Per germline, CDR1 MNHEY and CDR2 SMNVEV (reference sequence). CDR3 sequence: CASSLSWTGAYEQYF. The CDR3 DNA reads TGTGCCAGCAGTTTATCATGGACAGGCGCCTACGAGCAGTACTTC.